This passage covers 29 T cell receptor beta chains from one sample sequenced in a study of blood T cell repertoires in COVID-19. Clones were read by immunoSEQ multiplex PCR, and TCRdb kept only the in-frame ones, dropping some. The table lists roughly 430,000 clones, roughly 84% of them singletons. The sequencing input was PBMCs or T cells enriched from blood (not recorded which). These receptor sequences come from a young woman who had been exposed to COVID-19.

V usage is TRBV11-3 and J usage is TRBJ2-7; maybe TRBD2 (6 bases). V gave up 5 bases and J gave up 2 bases, with 16 bases separating them. Germline V CDR1 and CDR2: SGHNT, YENEEA. CDR3 length equals 15 residues. CDR3 nucleotides: TGTGCCAGCAGCGAGGGAGGCACGGGGGCCTACGAGCAGTACTTC. Its protein is CASSEGGTGAYEQYF. The full variable domain, rest sourced from reference TRBV11-3 and TRBJ2-7, is EAGVVQSPRYKIIEKKQPVAFWCNPISGHNTLYWYLQNLGQGPELLIRYENEEAVDDSQLPKDRFSAERLKGVDSTLKIQPAELGDSAVYLCASSEGGTGAYEQYFGPGTRLTVT.

The chain recombines TRBV28 with TRBJ2-7, with TRBD2 identical over 14 bases. Germline V gene sequence: CDR1 MDHEN, CDR2 SYDVKM. The CDR3 runs 17 residues. V dropped 5 bases and J dropped 2; count of bases not matched to a gene: 8. The CDR3 DNA sequence: TGTGCCAGCAGTCATCAAAGACTAGCGGGAGGGCCCTACGAGCAGTACTTC. It is translated as CASSHQRLAGGPYEQYF.

This chain joins TRBV19 and TRBJ1-5; 8 bases align to TRBD1. In germline, CDR1 is LNHDA, CDR2 SQIVND (reference sequence). The CDR3 has 16 amino acids. J gave up 6 bases and V 4 bases, and 11 bases lay outside the gene matches. CDR3 amino acids: CASSTAVGQGGQPQHF. The CDR3 DNA reads as TGTGCCAGTAGTACAGCCGTAGGACAGGGAGGTCAGCCCCAGCATTTT.

The V and J genes are TRBV2 and TRBJ1-2, with 8 bases fitting TRBD1. V shed 7 bases, J shed 9 bases, and the junction held 10 bases outside the gene matches. The CDR3 length is 13 residues. Germline V gives CDR1 SNHLY, CDR2 FYNNEI. CDR3 bases: TGTGCCAGCACGGGGACAGGTGTTGATCGCTACACCTTC. Its translation: CASTGTGVDRYTF.

The V and J genes are TRBV10-2 and TRBJ2-1; 15 bases agree with TRBD2. Per germline, CDR1 WSHSY and CDR2 SAAADI. The CDR3 covers 19 residues. V gave up 3 bases and J gave up 9 bases; unmatched junction bases: 15. In DNA form, the CDR3 reads TGCGCCAGCAGTGACCCCATGGGACTAGCGGGAGGCCCTCCGGGTGAGCAGTTCTTC. Translated: CASSDPMGLAGGPPGEQFF.

The chain is built from TRBV30 and TRBJ1-4; D gene unclear. Deletions cut 2 bases from V and 4 bases from J, with 8 bases between. The CDR3 has 13 amino acids. Looked up from germline, CDR1 is GTSNPN and CDR2 is SVGIG (reference sequence). The CDR3 loop is CAWSIQVNEKLFF. CDR3 in DNA: TGTGCCTGGAGTATCCAGGTTAATGAAAAACTGTTTTTT.

The rearrangement joins TRBV27 to TRBJ2-1; 12 nucleotides match TRBD2. The CDR3 has 16 residues. The junction had 9 bases not matched to a gene; V was cut back by 6 bases and J by 6 bases. CDR1 is MNHEY and CDR2 is SMNVEV in the germline V gene (reference sequence). CDR3 protein: CASSRHGLAGSNEQFF. The CDR3 DNA reads as TGTGCCAGCAGCCGCCATGGACTAGCGGGGAGCAATGAGCAGTTCTTC.

This clone was seen many times. Other nucleotide sequences from this sample produce the same CDR3. The chain joins TRBV6-1 to TRBJ2-5; 12 nucleotides agree with TRBD2. The CDR3 is made up of 15 amino acids. Germline-derived CDR1 and CDR2 are MNHNS and SASEGT. The ends lost 2 bases at V and 5 bases at J; junction bases unmatched: 3. The CDR3 nucleotides read TGTGCCAGCAGTGAACTAGCGGGGGGGCAGGAGACCCAGTACTTC. This sequence encodes CASSELAGGQETQYF.

The rearrangement joins TRBV15 to TRBJ2-5; D is perhaps TRBD1 (6 bases). V was cut by 0 bases and J by 0 bases, with 8 bases left in between. The CDR3 spans 15 residues. The germline gives CDR1 LNHNV, CDR2 YYDKDF (reference sequence). This chain's CDR3 is CATSRDRDNQETQYF. In DNA, the CDR3 is TGTGCCACCAGCAGAGATCGGGACAACCAAGAGACCCAGTACTTC.

V is TRBV6-2 or TRBV6-3 and J is TRBJ1-1; TRBD1 matches at 8 bases. Unmatched junction bases numbered 2, after V lost 5 bases and J lost 0 bases. CDR1 MNHEY and CDR2 SVGEGT come from the germline V gene. CDR3 length: 14 amino acids. The CDR3 nucleotides read TGTGCCAGCAGTCTGGACAGGGTGAACACTGAAGCTTTCTTT. Protein: CASSLDRVNTEAFF.

The rearrangement links TRBV5-5 to TRBJ2-3, with 7 nucleotides matching TRBD2. Germline values: CDR1 SGHKS, CDR2 YYEKEE (reference sequence). The CDR3 covers 14 residues. The trim removed 4 bases at V and 3 bases at J, leaving 5 bases unmatched. The CDR3 loop reads CASSPGLVTDTQYF. The CDR3 nucleotides are TGTGCCAGCAGCCCCGGACTAGTGACAGATACGCAGTATTTT.

This rearrangement joins TRBV6-4 to TRBJ2-6; D remains unclear. The V end was cut by 2 bases, the J end by 1 base, with 9 bases between. The CDR3 runs 16 residues. Per the germline V gene, CDR1 is MRHNA and CDR2 is SNTAGT. CDR3 in amino acids: CASSDTPDSGANVLTF. DNA for the CDR3: TGTGCCAGCAGTGACACCCCAGATTCTGGGGCCAACGTCCTGACTTTC.

The chain carries TRBV3-1 (or the pseudogene TRBV3-2) and TRBJ2-7; tentatively, D is TRBD2 (6 bases). CDR3 length: 16 residues. V was trimmed by 1 base and J by 2 bases, leaving 15 bases between them. The germline gives CDR1 LGHDT, CDR2 YNNKEL (reference sequence). The CDR3 is CASSQGGGGPAYEQYF. The CDR3 DNA reads as TGTGCCAGCAGCCAAGGGGGAGGCGGACCAGCCTACGAGCAGTACTTC.

The chain is built from TRBV7-3 and TRBJ1-1; no clear D gene. Per the germline V gene, CDR1 is SGHTA and CDR2 is FQGTGA. The CDR3 totals 17 residues. V shed 5 bases and J shed 0 bases, with 19 bases lying between them. CDR3 loop: CASSPGSPGIMNTEAFF. Here the CDR3 DNA reads TGTGCCAGCAGCCCCGGTAGTCCCGGGATTATGAACACTGAAGCTTTCTTT.

The genes are TRBV28 and TRBJ1-2; TRBD1 might be the D (5 bases). The CDR3 consists of 12 residues. Germline lookup yields CDR1 MDHEN and CDR2 SYDVKM. Trimming shortened V by 5 bases and J by 3 bases, and 7 bases separated the two germline ends. As DNA, the CDR3 is TGTGCCAGCAGTCAGGGCGACTATGGCTACACCTTC. Encoded protein: CASSQGDYGYTF.

V usage is TRBV6-1 and J usage is TRBJ2-7; no clear D. The CDR3 runs to 14 residues. The V gene lost 3 bases and the J gene lost 3 bases, with 12 bases spanning the gap. Germline V CDR1 and CDR2: MNHNS, SASEGT. The CDR3 sequence is CASSDPVGLYEQYF. In nucleotides, the CDR3 is TGTGCCAGCAGTGACCCAGTTGGCCTCTACGAGCAGTACTTC.

This sequence joins TRBV6-2 or TRBV6-3 and TRBJ2-7; 7 bases align to TRBD1. The CDR3 sequence is 13 residues long. The junction had 6 bases not matched to a gene; V was cut back by 3 bases and J by 7 bases. CDR1 is MNHEY, CDR2 SVGEGT, per germline. The CDR3 region has the DNA TGTGCCAGCAGTTATTCTGACAGGGTGGAGCAGTACTTC. Translating it yields CASSYSDRVEQYF.

The chain has TRBV6-5 and TRBJ1-4; TRBD1 is a possible D gene (6 bases). The germline V and J ends were trimmed by 2 bases and 8 bases, with 15 bases remaining between them. Germline CDR1 MNHEY, CDR2 SVGAGI. There are 15 residues in the CDR3. The CDR3 region is CASSYSGGAGEKLFF. As DNA, the CDR3 is TGTGCCAGCAGTTACAGTGGGGGGGCGGGAGAAAAACTGTTTTTT.

V usage is TRBV27 and J usage is TRBJ2-7, with unresolved D. The CDR3 consists of 14 residues. The ends were cut back, 2 bases at V and 3 bases at J, with 11 bases in the middle. Germline assignment: CDR1 MNHEY and CDR2 SMNVEV (reference sequence). The CDR3 loop reads CASSLLPGDYEQYF. The CDR3 bases are TGTGCCAGCAGTTTACTACCCGGTGACTACGAGCAGTACTTC.

V and J are TRBV25-1 and TRBJ1-2; 10 bases are shared with TRBD1. V dropped 7 bases and J dropped 2; count of bases not matched to a gene: 10. Germline V lookup: CDR1 MGHDK, CDR2 SYGVNS. The CDR3 totals 16 residues. In DNA form, the CDR3 reads TGTGCCAGCAAAGGGACAGGGGCTTCAGAGAACTATGGCTACACCTTC. Amino acids: CASKGTGASENYGYTF.

The genes are TRBV7-3 and TRBJ2-6; possible D gene TRBD1, 5 bases. V lost 0 bases and J 0 bases, leaving 6 bases between the germline ends. The CDR3 sequence is 16 residues long. Germline CDR1 and CDR2: SGHTA and FQGTGA. CDR3 sequence: CASSLTTDSGANVLTF. The CDR3 DNA follows: TGTGCCAGCAGCTTAACGACAGACTCTGGGGCCAACGTCCTGACTTTC.

The chain links TRBV2 to TRBJ2-5, with 12 nucleotides matching TRBD2. V shed 10 bases, J shed 5 bases, and the junction held 11 bases outside the gene matches. This CDR3 is built from 15 residues. Germline CDR1 SNHLY, CDR2 FYNNEI. The CDR3: CATATSGGPNETQYF. CDR3 sequence (DNA): TGTGCCACAGCGACTAGCGGGGGCCCCAATGAGACCCAGTACTTC.

Written as DNA, the CDR3 is TGTGCCAGCAGCTTAAGGGGAGGGCCCGAGCAGTACTTC. This encodes CASSLRGGPEQYF. The chain has TRBV5-4 and TRBJ2-7, with 7 bases matching TRBD2. With V trimmed by 2 bases and J by 6 bases, 5 bases remained unmatched. Germline V gives CDR1 SGHNT, CDR2 YYREEE (reference sequence). The CDR3 is made up of 13 amino acids.

This sequence joins TRBV10-3 and TRBJ1-3; possibly TRBD1 for D (6 bases). Germline values: CDR1 ENHRY, CDR2 SYGVKD. The V end lost 3 bases, the J end lost 4 bases, and 10 bases lay between the germline ends. The CDR3 runs 14 residues. DNA for the CDR3: TGTGCCATCAGTGAATCCGGGACAGGAAACACCATATATTTT. This encodes CAISESGTGNTIYF.

This clone was picked up a small number of times. V and J are TRBV28 and TRBJ1-1; D is perhaps TRBD1 (6 bases). V was trimmed by 5 bases and J by 8 bases, leaving 12 bases between them. The CDR3 runs 12 residues. CDR1 and CDR2 (germline): MDHEN, SYDVKM. Written as DNA, the CDR3 is TGTGCCAGCAGTCTAAACAGGGTCGAAGCTTTCTTT. Protein sequence: CASSLNRVEAFF. Full variable domain (rest looked up from reference TRBV28 and TRBJ1-1): DVKVTQSSRYLVKRTGEKVFLECVQDMDHENMFWYRQDPGLGLRLIYFSYDVKMKEKGDIPEGYSVSREKKERFSLILESASTNQTSMYLCASSLNRVEAFFGQGTRLTVV.

The chain combines TRBV6-4 with TRBJ2-1; TRBD1 might be the D (5 bases). The germline V and J ends were trimmed by 3 bases and 0 bases, with 6 bases remaining between them. This CDR3 comprises 14 residues. Per germline, CDR1 MRHNA and CDR2 SNTAGT. The CDR3 bases are TGTGCCAGCAGTGAGGACAACTCCTACAATGAGCAGTTCTTC. It yields the protein CASSEDNSYNEQFF.

This rearrangement joins TRBV9 to TRBJ2-5; the match to TRBD1 covers 11 bases. CDR1 SGDLS and CDR2 YYNGEE come from the germline V gene. After removal of 4 bases from V and 4 bases from J, the junction contained 9 bases not matched to a gene. CDR3 size: 16 residues. Here the CDR3 DNA reads TGTGCCAGCAGCTTCCAAGCCGGGACAGGGGGAGAGACCCAGTACTTC. It specifies CASSFQAGTGGETQYF. Full variable domain (missing parts from reference TRBV9 and TRBJ2-5): DSGVTQTPKHLITATGQRVTLRCSPRSGDLSVYWYQQSLDQGLQFLIQYYNGEERAKGNILERFSAQQFPDLHSELNLSSLELGDSALYFCASSFQAGTGGETQYFGPGTRLLVL.

The chain has TRBV5-1 and TRBJ1-3; D is undetermined. Germline CDR1 SGHRS, CDR2 YFSETQ. The CDR3 is 14 amino acids. Trimming took 0 bases from V and 3 from J, leaving 7 bases between them. The CDR3 reads CASSLVGSGNTIYF. The DNA of the CDR3 is TGCGCCAGCAGCTTGGTCGGGAGTGGAAACACCATATATTTT.

The chain recombines TRBV5-1 with TRBJ2-1; D is perhaps TRBD1 (6 bases). The CDR3 runs 13 residues. V gave up 4 bases and J gave up 1 base, with 6 bases separating them. The germline CDR1 and CDR2 sequences are SGHRS and YFSETQ. The CDR3 coding sequence is TGCGCCAGCAGCGGGACATCCTACAATGAGCAGTTCTTC. The encoded protein is CASSGTSYNEQFF.